A few counts support the clone carrying this T cell receptor beta chain. The record originates from a study of T-cell reconstitution after alpha-beta-depleted transplantation in children. The CDR3 has 15 amino acids. Germline trimming cut 5 bases from V and 5 bases from J; bases unmatched to any gene: 9. Germline CDR1 and CDR2: SGHAT and FQNNGV. Unique molecular identifiers tagged the TCRbeta library. TCRdb itself ran the PCR reads through MiXCR, one entry per CDR3 protein. The sample lists some 400,000 distinct CDR3 sequences, roughly 22% occurring once. The source material was PBMCs from the stem cell graft donor, sampled from the stem cell graft. The chain recombines TRBV11-2 with TRBJ2-7; 10 bases fit TRBD2. The sequence came from a human donor who donated a stem cell graft to a child with acute myeloid leukemia. The CDR3 region is CASSPGLADSHEQYF. The CDR3 nucleotides are TGTGCCAGCAGCCCCGGACTAGCGGATTCCCACGAGCAGTACTTC.